What follows is one T cell receptor beta chain and its context. This clonotype was seen a few times. The clone's antigen remains unknown. Base qualities were left out, and no much larger clone turns up one base away. The treatment or condition label, read with the paper, signifies: allogeneic hematopoietic cell transplantation with graft depleted of TCRalphabeta T cells and CD19 B cells. Transplant recipients were children who received TCRalphabeta/CD19-depleted allogeneic hematopoietic cell grafts. The data are from a study of T-cell reconstitution after alpha-beta-depleted transplantation in children listed by TCRdb under 2016. Broadly, across the study: The study quantitatively tracked T-cell immune reconstitution after TCRalphabeta/CD19-depleted allogeneic hematopoietic cell transplantation in children using TCR repertoire profiling.

Points the paper makes about the study in general: In some patients, the high TCRbeta diversity seen at day 60 was put down to recipient T cells and intrathymic progenitors that had survived conditioning. Over subsequent months, a decline in hyperexpanded clone frequencies was noted, and after one year, T-cell counts and TCRbeta diversity were mostly ascribed to newly produced T cells. About two months after transplant, the apparently early recovery of alphabetaT-cell counts reportedly depended on just several hundred clones that had expanded rapidly and came from non-depleted graft cells.

The CDR3 goes from the cysteine to the phenylalanine over 16 residues. The entry retains the CDR3 DNA only, 48 bases that are in frame from base 1. Per the germline V gene, MGHRA is the CDR1 and YSYEKL is the CDR2. V sheds 1 base and J sheds 0 bases, leaving 9 bases between their ends. To prepare the library, PCR was applied. TCRdb shows the sequencer as Illumina HiSeq 2500. Molecular barcoding was employed in the preparation of TCR libraries, with unique molecular identifiers being used to normalize TCRbeta repertoire quantification. In-frame beta chains were kept once TCRdb had trimmed the public reads at Q25 with fastp and called clones with MiXCR. Merged by CDR3 protein, the rows form single entries marked with the most common genes and DNA. The sample table lists 780,000 or so distinct CDR3 sequences, less than 20% of them with a count of one. Around 5% of the sample is held by the ten biggest clonotypes.

This TCR came from a male patient younger than 18 who had a stem cell transplant for acute lymphoblastic leukemia, so the T cells may come from the graft donor. Sequenced material: PBMCs, mostly from graft donor cells, taken 360 days after TCRalphabeta/CD19-depleted stem cell transplant. The chain is assembled from TRBV4-1 and TRBJ1-4; a weak D assignment points to TRBD1 (5 bases agree). The DNA reads as follows: TGCGCCAGCAGCCAAGGGGACGGTGCAACTAATGAAAAACTGTTTTTT. Translation gives CASSQGDGATNEKLFF.